This entry lists 13 T cell receptor beta chains sequenced from one sample in a study of chemoradiotherapy in HPV16-positive cancers. The table came from immunoSEQ multiplex PCR; TCRdb's copy has only in-frame clones and leaves some out. The table has some 3,200 clones, 77% seen once. Sequences were derived from tumor tissue, sampled from a patient who underwent chemoradiotherapy. Receptors originate from a human donor with HPV-associated anogenital cancer.

The chain carries TRBV29-1 and TRBJ2-2; D may be TRBD2 (8 bases). The V gene's germline CDR1 is SQVTM and CDR2 ANQGSEA. Trimming took off 6 bases at V and 2 bases at J, with 16 bases between the two ends. The CDR3 runs 15 residues. As DNA, the CDR3 is TGCAGCGTGAGGGGGCGGGGGGCCAACACCGGGGAGCTGTTTTTT. Translating gives CSVRGRGANTGELFF.

The chain recombines TRBV30 with TRBJ1-2; TRBD1 matches at 9 bases. V shed 2 bases, J shed 4 bases, and the junction held 11 bases outside the gene matches. Germline assignment: CDR1 GTSNPN and CDR2 SVGIG (reference sequence). CDR3 size: 16 residues. The DNA of the CDR3 is TGTGCCTGGAGTCCCCCGGGACAGGGAATAGGCTATGGCTACACCTTC. It translates to CAWSPPGQGIGYGYTF.

The V gene is TRBV5-5, the J gene TRBJ1-2; no clear D gene. This CDR3 has 13 residues. Deletions cut 5 bases from V and 7 bases from J, with 15 bases between. Germline-derived CDR1 and CDR2 are SGHKS and YYEKEE (reference sequence). DNA of the CDR3: TGTGCCAGCAGTCTAGACCCGTCCATTGGCTACACCTTC. It yields the protein CASSLDPSIGYTF.

V is TRBV2 and J is TRBJ2-2; D not certain. Germline values: CDR1 SNHLY, CDR2 FYNNEI. V shed 8 bases and J shed 6 bases, with 13 bases lying between them. This CDR3 has 13 residues. In DNA, the CDR3 is TGTGCCAGCCGCCTCTGGTTGGCCGGGGAGCTGTTTTTT. Its protein is CASRLWLAGELFF. Using reference TRBV2 and TRBJ2-2 for the parts outside the CDR3, the full variable domain is EPEVTQTPSHQVTQMGQEVILRCVPISNHLYFYWYRQILGQKVEFLVSFYNNEISEKSEIFDDQFSVERPDGSNFTLKIRSTKLEDSAMYFCASRLWLAGELFFGEGSRLTVL.

The V and J genes are TRBV7-9 and TRBJ2-3; 8 positions match TRBD2. Germline V gene sequence: CDR1 SEHNR, CDR2 FQNEAQ (reference sequence). The CDR3 contains 16 residues. V dropped 0 bases and J dropped 2; count of bases not matched to a gene: 4. CDR3 sequence reads: CASSLALAGTTDTQYF. The CDR3 DNA reads as TGTGCCAGCAGCTTAGCCCTAGCGGGTACCACAGATACGCAGTATTTT.

The V gene is TRBV19, the J gene TRBJ1-1; possible D gene TRBD1, 5 bases. Trimming took off 5 bases at V and 5 bases at J, with 15 bases between the two ends. This CDR3 has 14 amino acids. Germline CDR1 reads LNHDA; CDR2 reads SQIVND (reference sequence). Here the CDR3 DNA reads TGTGCCAGTAGTTTTACAGGAGGTGTGACTGAAGCTTTCTTT. It translates to CASSFTGGVTEAFF.

This clone was observed once. CDR3 protein: CASSLGRETPGRYF. For the CDR3, the DNA is TGTGCCAGCAGCTTAGGGCGGGAAACCCCAGGTCGGTACTTC. This chain links TRBV11-2 with TRBJ2-7; TRBD2 is a possible D gene (6 bases). Looked up from germline, CDR1 is SGHAT and CDR2 is FQNNGV. This CDR3 has 14 residues. V lost 1 base and J 12 bases, leaving 19 bases between the germline ends.

The chain uses TRBV7-2 and TRBJ2-1; no definite D call. V was clipped by 4 bases and J by 12 bases, with 13 bases between them. The CDR3 has 12 residues. CDR1 is SGHTA, CDR2 FQGNSA, per germline. In DNA, the CDR3 is TGTGCCAGCAGCTCCGAGCTGGGGATGCAGTTCTTC. Its protein product is CASSSELGMQFF.

The chain is built from TRBV19 and TRBJ1-2, with D tentatively TRBD1 (6 bases). The CDR3 sequence is 13 residues long. CDR1 and CDR2 (germline): LNHDA, SQIVND (reference sequence). The V and J ends lost 7 bases and 5 bases respectively, with 14 bases between them. Here the CDR3 DNA reads TGTGCCAGTACCCCACGTGGACAGTATGGCTACACCTTC. Encoded protein: CASTPRGQYGYTF.

This clone was detected once. The chain joins TRBV27 to TRBJ2-7; D call uncertain. The CDR3 covers 14 residues. The V gene's germline CDR1 is MNHEY and CDR2 SMNVEV (reference sequence). V was trimmed by 9 bases and J by 4 bases, leaving 19 bases between them. The CDR3 nucleotides are TGTGCCAGTGCCCCCAAGGGCAATCAGTACGAGCAGTACTTC. Encoded protein: CASAPKGNQYEQYF.

The genes are TRBV5-3 and TRBJ2-7, with 8 nucleotides matching TRBD2. TRBV5-3 is treated as an ORF (open reading frame) with a function not yet certain. The junction had 13 bases not matched to a gene; V was cut back by 4 bases and J by 4 bases. The CDR3 has 16 residues. Here the CDR3 reads CARSPTTGGVTYEQYF. DNA for the CDR3: TGTGCCAGAAGCCCCACGACGGGGGGGGTTACTTACGAGCAGTACTTC.

V is TRBV7-9 and J is TRBJ2-2, with 8 bases fitting TRBD2. The CDR3 is 16 amino acids. Germline trimming cut 4 bases from V and 1 base from J; bases unmatched to any gene: 5. The germline CDR1 and CDR2 sequences are SEHNR and FQNEAQ (reference sequence). CDR3: CASSSREGLNTGELFF. For the CDR3, the DNA is TGTGCCAGCAGCTCCCGGGAGGGGTTGAACACCGGGGAGCTGTTTTTT. Based on the CDR3 plus reference TRBV7-9 and TRBJ2-2, the full variable domain is DTGVSQNPRHKITKRGQNVTFRCDPISEHNRLYWYRQTLGQGPEFLTYFQNEAQLEKSRLLSDRFSAERPKGSFSTLEIQRTEQGDSAMYLCASSSREGLNTGELFFGEGSRLTVL.

The V call is TRBV5-1, the J call TRBJ1-4; a possible D gene is TRBD1 (5 bases). Germline V gene sequence: CDR1 SGHRS, CDR2 YFSETQ. Trimming removed 4 bases from V and 8 bases from J, with 12 bases in between. The CDR3 consists of 13 residues. The CDR3 DNA is TGCGCCAGCAGCGTCATGGGGACCGAAAAACTGTTTTTT. It is translated as CASSVMGTEKLFF.